This TCR beta chain was recorded in a study of shared clonotypes between healthy human individuals. Study-wide context: Per-donor plates numbered three CD4 naive, three CD4 memory, two CD8 naive and one CD8 memory.

As for this clone: Its antigen is still unknown.

Terminally differentiated effector memory CD45RA+ cells were excluded from the naive CD8 cells, which were CD45RO-negative and positively selected for CCR7. Each of the donors was a healthy adult who was HIV-negative and had not had a recent acute infection or vaccination. Whole-study findings and limits: Deeper or shallower sequencing was expected to change how clonotypes are shared among donors. Generation probabilities were higher for clonotypes shared across all four sorted-subset donors than for unshared ones.

Trimming shortened V by 0 bases and J by 6 bases, and 20 bases separated the two germline ends. Germline V gene sequence: CDR1 LGHNA, CDR2 YSLEER. This CDR3 contains 18 residues. The repertoire was sequenced with immunoSEQ multiplex PCR; TCRdb's copy has only in-frame clones and lacks some. Here the sample spans around 1,900,000 clones, about 93% being singletons. The sample taken for sequencing was naive CD8+ T cells from PBMCs. The clonotype comes from a man younger than 30 in good health. Some clones in this sample may be carry-over from other donors' samples. The V gene is TRBV4-3, the J gene TRBJ2-2, with a weak D call TRBD2 (5 bases). The CDR3 sequence: CASSQEPPGWERSGELFF. CDR3 sequence (DNA): TGCGCCAGCAGCCAAGAGCCTCCGGGTTGGGAGCGTTCCGGGGAGCTGTTTTTT.